Listed below are T cell receptor beta chains from one sample, sequenced in a study of blood T cells in healthy people across ages. From the 5' RACE reads, TCRdb called clonotypes with MiXCR, one entry per CDR3 protein. The data contain hundreds of thousands of distinct CDR3 sequences, 58% of them seen just once; the ten biggest clones take up 22%. Sequenced input: blood. Receptor source: a man aged 25-45 years in good health. The conserved cysteine and the conserved F or W are not part of the CDR3 here.

TRBJ2-7	TRBV29-1	SVEKRGPQY
TRBJ2-4	TRBV7-2	ASSVGQKFQY
TRBJ2-1	TRBV2	ASNRVGGEQF
TRBJ2-6	TRBV29-1	SAGGTSDRSGANVLT
TRBJ2-3	TRBV12-3/TRBV12-4	ASSLDIRSVSADAQY
TRBJ1-2	TRBV12-3/TRBV12-4	ASSLNYGYT
TRBJ2-7	TRBV3-1	ASTLSNYGGEQY
TRBJ2-1	TRBV12-3/TRBV12-4	ASSLGPLTGDPYNEQF
TRBJ2-1	TRBV7-2	ASSLVGIANEQF
TRBJ2-5	TRBV30	AWSGGGWQETQY
TRBJ2-1	TRBV7-2	ASSLGRDNNEQF
TRBJ2-5	TRBV20-1	SAKLAGKQETQY
-	TRBV20-1	SAREHTSGGNEQY
TRBJ1-2	TRBV14	ASSQDSGIHGYT
TRBJ1-6	TRBV7-2	ASSPHGTAGSPLH
TRBJ2-5	TRBV9	ASSVGVTQETQY
TRBJ2-1	TRBV9	ASSVVVGDYNEQF
TRBJ2-1	TRBV11-2	ASSLDRWGGGVYNEQF
TRBJ2-5	TRBV20-1	SARSVGAQY
TRBJ2-3	TRBV12-3/TRBV12-4	ASSLGVTSGVRDTQY
TRBJ2-1	TRBV9	ASSVAGQSSYNEQF
TRBJ1-6	TRBV7-3	ASSLWADNSPLH
TRBJ2-3	TRBV7-2	ASSLGDRRRDTQY
TRBJ2-5	TRBV29-1	SVEGVGQETQY
TRBJ1-6	TRBV20-1	SARDLAGVYSPLH
TRBJ2-4	TRBV18	ASSPRETQGNIQY
TRBJ1-6	TRBV20-1	SASSVPLH
TRBJ2-7	TRBV15	ATSRDFSVQY
-	TRBV5-1	ARPTIPGYEQY
TRBJ1-5	TRBV20-1	SARGGNSNQPQH
TRBJ1-6	TRBV7-2	ASSLYSGPNNSPLH
TRBJ2-3	TRBV20-1	SANADTDTQY
TRBJ2-5	TRBV15	ATQHQETQY
TRBJ2-5	TRBV6-2/TRBV6-3	AIREETQY
TRBJ2-3	TRBV4-3	ASSRRTSGRTDTQY
TRBJ2-3	TRBV12-3/TRBV12-4	ASSFRGTGGITDTQY
TRBJ2-6	TRBV18	ASSLAPVPGANVLT
TRBJ1-2	TRBV25-1	ARQGTGYGYT
TRBJ2-5	TRBV4-2	ASSQEWATVGEQY
TRBJ1-2	TRBV7-2	ASSLNAGQAGYT
TRBJ2-1	TRBV7-3	ASSLGGSMRNEQF
TRBJ2-1	TRBV24-1	ATSWSLSSYNEQF
TRBJ1-2	TRBV30	AWEQYGYT
TRBJ2-3	TRBV20-1	SARPTSGGDTQY
TRBJ1-2	TRBV10-3	AINHGFRNGYT
TRBJ1-4	TRBV15	ATSRLPGLAEKLF